The rows below give T cell receptor beta chains drawn from one sample of a study of T cell repertoires in aging, cancer and after chemotherapy. Each CDR3 protein is one row after TCRdb ran MiXCR on the multiplex PCR reads. The sample records some 3,500 distinct CDR3 sequences, approximately 20% being singletons. The specimen sequenced was blood. The origin of the receptors is a human donor with a blood cancer. Each CDR3 is given with its conserved first and last residue. A D gene is named only where the DNA matches it firmly. Part of the rows lack a size; the others show once, few, many or a class for expanded clones.

abundance | len | d_gene | j_gene | v_gene | CDR3aa | CDR3nt
medium-sized | 13 | TRBD1 | TRBJ1-5 | TRBV15 | CATTGGLNQPQHF | TGTGCCACAACAGGGGGTCTAAATCAGCCCCAGCATTTT
medium-sized | 14 | TRBD2 | TRBJ2-5 | TRBV20-1 | CSARGLAATSAQYF | TGCAGTGCTAGGGGACTAGCGGCGACCTCGGCCCAGTACTTC
- | 16 | TRBD1 | TRBJ1-4 | TRBV11-2 | CASSLMGQATNEKLFF | TGTGCCAGCAGCTTAATGGGACAGGCGACTAATGAAAAACTGTTTTTT
- | 15 | - | TRBJ2-7 | TRBV25-1 | CASSDEPGPNDEQYF | TGTGCCAGCAGTGACGAACCGGGCCCCAACGACGAGCAGTACTTC
large | 11 | - | TRBJ2-7 | TRBV6-6 | CASRQWDEQYF | TGTGCCAGCAGACAATGGGACGAGCAGTACTTC
few | 13 | - | TRBJ1-2 | TRBV11-3 | CASSLVGVGGYTF | TGTGCCAGCAGCTTAGTGGGTGTGGGTGGCTACACCTTC
large | 15 | TRBD1 | TRBJ1-1 | TRBV27 | CASNNPGQGSTEAFF | TGTGCCAGCAACAACCCGGGACAGGGGAGCACTGAAGCTTTCTTT
few | 16 | TRBD1 | TRBJ2-3 | TRBV24-1 | CATSAGQGLYTDTQYF | TGTGCCACCAGTGCGGGACAGGGGCTATACACAGATACGCAGTATTTT
- | 12 | - | TRBJ2-5 | TRBV6-6 | CASSRRGETQYF | TGTGCCAGCAGCCGCCGGGGAGAGACCCAGTACTTC
- | 14 | - | TRBJ1-2 | TRBV7-2 | CASSLEQGSYCYTF | TGTGCCAGCAGCTTAGAGCAGGGTAGCTATTGCTACACCTTC
once | 13 | - | TRBJ2-1 | TRBV30 | CAWSPGGYAEQFF | TGTGCCTGGAGTCCCGGGGGCTATGCTGAGCAGTTCTTC
- | 14 | - | TRBJ2-1 | TRBV7-2 | CASSLGSPTNEQFF | TGTGCCAGCAGCTTAGGGTCCCCTACCAATGAGCAGTTCTTC
few | 17 | - | TRBJ1-6 | TRBV20-1 | CSARGDRGASYNSPLHF | TGCAGTGCTAGAGGAGACCGGGGGGCCTCCTATAATTCACCCCTCCACTTT
medium-sized | 13 | TRBD1 | TRBJ1-2 | TRBV11-3 | CASSPDRGLGYTF | TGTGCCAGCAGCCCCGACAGGGGGCTTGGCTACACCTTC
- | 16 | - | TRBJ1-5 | TRBV6-5 | CASSESPYRGNQPQHF | TGTGCCAGCAGTGAGAGCCCGTATAGGGGCAATCAGCCCCAGCATTTT